The 20 T cell receptor beta chains listed next were all sequenced from one sample in a study of T cell responses to AZD1222 COVID-19 vaccine listed by TCRdb under 2021. The sample's time point label, in plain terms: baseline before first vaccination. The method was the immunoSEQ multiplex PCR assay. Imported from immuneACCESS, the table was reduced by TCRdb to in-frame sequences with V and J called. These copies leave out some clones; in studies compared against another copy, an unresolved V gene accounts for under half, and the cause of the remainder is not known. The sample table lists 100,000 to 150,000 clones, around nine tenths of them with a count of one. Of the sample, around 5.9% is held by the ten largest clones. This specimen was peripheral blood, taken on day 0 of AZD1222 vaccination. All receptors come from an adult in good health.

This chain links TRBV7-9 with TRBJ1-1, with D possibly TRBD1 on 5 matching bases. CDR1 is SEHNR and CDR2 is FQNEAQ in the germline V gene (reference sequence). V gave up 0 bases and J gave up 4 bases, with 6 bases separating them. This CDR3 comprises 13 residues. The CDR3 sequence is CASSLARVTEAFF. The CDR3 coding sequence is TGTGCCAGCAGCTTAGCCAGGGTCACTGAAGCTTTCTTT.

The CDR3: CASRRRQGTEAFF. The CDR3 DNA sequence: TGTGCCAGCAGGCGTCGACAGGGGACTGAAGCTTTCTTT. The V call is TRBV3-1 (or the pseudogene TRBV3-2), the J call TRBJ1-1; 8 nucleotides match TRBD1. Germline CDR1 is LGHDT and CDR2 is YNNKEL (reference sequence). This CDR3 comprises 13 residues. Losses at the gene ends were 6 bases for V and 5 bases for J; bases not matched to a gene: 5.

The chain is built from TRBV19 and TRBJ1-5; TRBD1 might be the D (5 bases). Between the trimmed V and J ends, which lost 6 bases and 6 bases, there was a span of 12 bases. This CDR3 is built from 13 residues. CDR1 is LNHDA, CDR2 SQIVND, per germline (reference sequence). The CDR3 nucleotides read TGTGCCAGTAGAGGGGACCGTGCTCAGCCCCAGCATTTT. Amino acid sequence: CASRGDRAQPQHF.

The chain recombines TRBV4-1 with TRBJ1-1; TRBD1 matches at 7 bases. CDR3 length equals 17 residues. J gave up 6 bases and V 2 bases, and 15 bases lay outside the gene matches. Germline-derived CDR1 and CDR2 are MGHRA and YSYEKL. The DNA for the CDR3 is TGCGCCAGCAGCCAAAATCGAGGGACAGCCGAGGACTCTGAAGCTTTCTTT. Protein sequence: CASSQNRGTAEDSEAFF.

The sample holds one count of this clone. This chain links TRBV11-2 with TRBJ1-2; possible D gene TRBD1, 6 bases. Trimming took off 6 bases at V and 5 bases at J, with 10 bases between the two ends. Germline V lookup: CDR1 SGHAT, CDR2 FQNNGV. CDR3 size: 12 residues. The CDR3 DNA reads TGTGCCAGCAGAGGGGGGCTTTATGGCTACACCTTC. This codes for CASRGGLYGYTF.

This sequence joins TRBV6-5 and TRBJ2-3, with D maybe TRBD1 (6 bases). The CDR3 runs to 15 residues. The ends were cut back, 4 bases at V and 0 bases at J, with 11 bases in the middle. Germline assignment: CDR1 MNHEY and CDR2 SVGAGI. The DNA of the CDR3 is TGTGCCAGCAGTTCACAGGGTAGTAGCACAGATACGCAGTATTTT. Amino acid sequence: CASSSQGSSTDTQYF.

The chain joins TRBV9 to TRBJ2-3; tentative D call: TRBD2 (7 bases). Per the germline V gene, CDR1 is SGDLS and CDR2 is YYNGEE. V was cut by 0 bases and J by 1 base, with 12 bases left in between. This CDR3 is built from 16 residues. Written as DNA, the CDR3 is TGTGCCAGCAGCGTAGCTGACGGGGGGCGCACAGATACGCAGTATTTT. Protein sequence: CASSVADGGRTDTQYF. Drawing the rest from reference TRBV9 and TRBJ2-3, the complete variable domain is DSGVTQTPKHLITATGQRVTLRCSPRSGDLSVYWYQQSLDQGLQFLIQYYNGEERAKGNILERFSAQQFPDLHSELNLSSLELGDSALYFCASSVADGGRTDTQYFGPGTRLTVL.

CDR3 protein: CASSRTSGQETQYF. As DNA, the CDR3 is TGTGCCAGCAGCCGGACTAGCGGACAAGAGACCCAGTACTTC. The V call is TRBV2, the J call TRBJ2-5; 10 bases match TRBD2. The CDR3 contains 14 residues. The germline CDR1 and CDR2 sequences are SNHLY and FYNNEI. V lost 6 bases, J lost 2 bases, and 3 bases stayed unmatched.

V usage is TRBV19 and J usage is TRBJ1-1, with D tentatively TRBD1 (5 bases). The germline gives CDR1 LNHDA, CDR2 SQIVND (reference sequence). Trimming took off 2 bases at V and 4 bases at J, with 11 bases between the two ends. The CDR3 has 14 residues. The CDR3 region has the DNA TGTGCCAGTAGTATAAGGGGAAGGGGCACTGAAGCTTTCTTT. Protein sequence: CASSIRGRGTEAFF. The full variable domain, completed using reference TRBV19 and TRBJ1-1, is DGGITQSPKYLFRKEGQNVTLSCEQNLNHDAMYWYRQDPGQGLRLIYYSQIVNDFQKGDIAEGYSVSREKKESFPLTVTSAQKNPTAFYLCASSIRGRGTEAFFGQGTRLTVV.

V is TRBV19 and J is TRBJ1-4, with D uncertain. Germline V gene sequence: CDR1 LNHDA, CDR2 SQIVND (reference sequence). This CDR3 comprises 12 residues. Trimming took 3 bases from V and 15 from J, leaving 14 bases between them. CDR3 in amino acids: CASSIEGRTLFF. In DNA, the CDR3 is TGTGCCAGTAGTATCGAGGGCAGAACTTTGTTTTTT.

The V call is TRBV18, the J call TRBJ1-2; 9 positions match TRBD1. CDR1 and CDR2 (germline): KGHSH, LQKENI. After removal of 5 bases from V and 8 bases from J, the junction contained 12 bases not matched to a gene. This CDR3 has 15 amino acids. In DNA, the CDR3 is TGTGCCAGCTCAACACAAGTACAGGGGGCTCGGGGCTACACCTTC. Encoded protein: CASSTQVQGARGYTF. The variable domain in full, completed from reference TRBV18 and TRBJ1-2, reads NAGVMQNPRHLVRRRGQEARLRCSPMKGHSHVYWYRQLPEEGLKFMVYLQKENIIDESGMPKERFSAEFPKEGPSILRIQQVVRGDSAAYFCASSTQVQGARGYTFGSGTRLTVV.

The chain is built from TRBV7-9 and TRBJ2-7, with D possibly being TRBD1 (6 bases). Germline V gene sequence: CDR1 SEHNR, CDR2 FQNEAQ (reference sequence). This CDR3 comprises 17 residues. V lost 6 bases and J 5 bases, leaving 26 bases between the germline ends. CDR3 amino acids: CASRPRTTDSYNHEQYF. The CDR3 DNA reads TGTGCCAGCAGGCCCCGGACCACGGACAGCTACAACCACGAGCAGTACTTC.

The rearrangement links TRBV6-6 to TRBJ2-7, with 9 bases fitting TRBD1. This CDR3 has 15 amino acids. Germline assignment: CDR1 MNHNY and CDR2 SVGAGI (reference sequence). V lost 5 bases to trimming and J lost 4 bases; unmatched junction nucleotides: 9. The CDR3 reads CASSAGTGSRYEQYF. In nucleotides, the CDR3 is TGTGCCAGCAGTGCCGGGACAGGGAGTCGTTACGAGCAGTACTTC.

This chain joins TRBV19 and TRBJ1-2, with 7 bases identical to TRBD1. Trimming at V came to 11 bases and at J to 4 bases, leaving 7 bases not matched to a gene. Germline loops: CDR1 LNHDA, CDR2 SQIVND (reference sequence). The CDR3 runs 12 residues. Here the CDR3 reads CAARDSRYGYTF. CDR3 nucleotide sequence: TGTGCCGCCCGGGACAGCCGCTATGGCTACACCTTC.

The V gene is TRBV29-1, the J gene TRBJ1-1, with a weak D call TRBD1 (6 bases). In germline, CDR1 is SQVTM, CDR2 ANQGSEA. The CDR3 spans 15 residues. V was shortened by 3 bases and J by 1 base, with 15 bases between the two germline ends. The CDR3 protein is CSVESQGGRNTEAFF. The CDR3 DNA reads as TGCAGCGTTGAGAGCCAAGGGGGGAGGAACACTGAAGCTTTCTTT.

The rearrangement joins TRBV14 to TRBJ1-3; D is uncertain. CDR3 length: 12 amino acids. V shed 5 bases and J shed 4 bases, with 6 bases lying between them. Germline CDR1 and CDR2: SGHDN and FVKESK. The CDR3 nucleotides read TGTGCCAGCAGCAGGCAGGGAAACACCATATATTTT. It translates to CASSRQGNTIYF.

This clone has only a few counts. This chain uses TRBV28 with TRBJ1-2; 10 bases are a match to TRBD1. Germline V CDR1 and CDR2: MDHEN, SYDVKM. The ends lost 2 bases at V and 3 bases at J; junction bases unmatched: 6. The CDR3 length is 16 residues. The CDR3 region is CASSLTGTGAHYGYTF. The DNA of the CDR3 is TGTGCCAGCAGTTTAACCGGGACAGGGGCCCACTATGGCTACACCTTC.

CDR3 coding DNA: TGTGCCAGCAGAGTATGGGGAGGCGACACTGAAGCTTTCTTT. Encoded protein: CASRVWGGDTEAFF. V gene TRBV6-5 combines with J gene TRBJ1-1; D gene unclear. CDR1 MNHEY and CDR2 SVGAGI come from the germline V gene. The CDR3 has 14 residues. Trimming shortened V by 6 bases and J by 3 bases, and 14 bases separated the two germline ends.

The chain is built from TRBV5-4 and TRBJ1-2; D ambiguous. Germline loops: CDR1 SGHNT, CDR2 YYREEE (reference sequence). The CDR3 runs to 14 residues. V gave up 2 bases and J gave up 7 bases, with 15 bases separating them. The DNA of the CDR3 is TGTGCCAGCAGCTTAGCTTCGGGAAGGATTGGCTACACCTTC. Its translation: CASSLASGRIGYTF.

The chain joins TRBV10-3 to TRBJ1-6; 7 bases are shared with TRBD1. V shed 6 bases and J 6 bases; nucleotides not matched to a gene: 5. The CDR3 spans 14 residues. Germline V CDR1 and CDR2: ENHRY, SYGVKD. CDR3 loop: CAIRGDRPNSPLHF. The CDR3 DNA sequence: TGTGCCATCAGAGGGGACAGACCTAATTCACCCCTCCACTTT.